Listed below are T cell receptor beta chains from one sample, sequenced in a study of regulatory T cells in long-lasting Graves disease. TCRdb fed the multiplex PCR reads into MiXCR, producing one record per CDR3 protein. The sample lists hundreds of thousands of distinct CDR3 sequences, about 16% occurring once. This same sample was also taken into another study, of T cells in Graves' hyperthyroidism and ophthalmopathy.

This sample comprised peripheral blood mononuclear cells (PBMCs), obtained at new diagnosis, from a patient treated with antithyroid drugs. The receptors were sampled from a woman aged 35-60 years with Graves disease. CDR3s include the opening cysteine and the closing phenylalanine or tryptophan. D genes are given only for firm matches. Clone sizes are given selectively: once, few, many, or a class where the clone is expanded.

d_gene: NA; j_gene: TRBJ2-3; abundance: NA; v_gene: TRBV4-1; CDR3nt: TGCGCCAGCAGCCGGACAGTGGAGTTCAGGGATACGCAGTATTTT; CDR3aa: CASSRTVEFRDTQYF
d_gene: NA; j_gene: TRBJ1-1; abundance: many; v_gene: TRBV20-1; CDR3nt: TGCAGTGCTAGCGAACCTTTCGGATTAGCTTTCTTT; CDR3aa: CSASEPFGLAFF
d_gene: TRBD2; j_gene: TRBJ2-1; abundance: many; v_gene: TRBV5-1; CDR3nt: TGCGCCAGCAGCTTGGAGAACGGGGGGGCCTACAATGAGCAGTTCTTC; CDR3aa: CASSLENGGAYNEQFF
d_gene: TRBD1; j_gene: TRBJ1-1; abundance: NA; v_gene: TRBV18; CDR3nt: TGTGCCAGCTCACCCGCCCTTGGGATTTTACAGGGGGCTAAGGAGGACACTGAAGCTTTCTTT; CDR3aa: CASSPALGILQGAKEDTEAFF
d_gene: TRBD1; j_gene: TRBJ2-1; abundance: few; v_gene: TRBV7-2; CDR3nt: TGTGCCAGCAGCTCCGACAGGGGTGCCTACAATGAGCAGTTCTTC; CDR3aa: CASSSDRGAYNEQFF
d_gene: NA; j_gene: TRBJ1-4; abundance: many; v_gene: TRBV5-1; CDR3nt: TGCGCCAGCAGCTTGGCAGTGAATAATGAAAAACTGTTTTTT; CDR3aa: CASSLAVNNEKLFF
d_gene: NA; j_gene: TRBJ2-1; abundance: many; v_gene: TRBV12-3/TRBV12-4; CDR3nt: TGTGCCAGCAGACCGGGACTCCACTACAATGAGCAGTTCTTC; CDR3aa: CASRPGLHYNEQFF
d_gene: TRBD1; j_gene: TRBJ2-1; abundance: NA; v_gene: TRBV6-1; CDR3nt: TGTGCCAGCAGACTGGAGGACAGGGGTTACAATGAGCAGTTCTTC; CDR3aa: CASRLEDRGYNEQFF
d_gene: NA; j_gene: TRBJ1-6; abundance: NA; v_gene: TRBV5-1; CDR3nt: TGCGCCAGCAGCTTGAGACCCGGCAGGGTTATGTTTTCACCCCTCCACTTT; CDR3aa: CASSLRPGRVMFSPLHF
d_gene: NA; j_gene: TRBJ1-1; abundance: NA; v_gene: TRBV24-1; CDR3nt: TGTGCCACCAGTGAGTCGGGACTTTCGAACACTGAAGCTTTCTTT; CDR3aa: CATSESGLSNTEAFF
d_gene: TRBD1; j_gene: TRBJ1-6; abundance: many; v_gene: TRBV2; CDR3nt: TGTGCCAGCAGTGAGGGACAGGGGGTTAGCCTACGACGTTCCTATAATTCACCCCTCCACTTT; CDR3aa: CASSEGQGVSLRRSYNSPLHF
d_gene: TRBD2; j_gene: TRBJ2-1; abundance: NA; v_gene: TRBV7-8; CDR3nt: TGTGCCAGCAGCTTAGTCTCTAGCGGGGGGGCAAATTACAATGAGCAGTTCTTC; CDR3aa: CASSLVSSGGANYNEQFF
d_gene: NA; j_gene: TRBJ2-7; abundance: NA; v_gene: TRBV19; CDR3nt: TGTGCCAGTAGTATTAGTAGCGGCGAGCAGTACTTC; CDR3aa: CASSISSGEQYF
d_gene: NA; j_gene: TRBJ1-5; abundance: NA; v_gene: TRBV5-1; CDR3nt: TGCGCCAGCAGCTTGTCCGTGGGACAGCCCCAGCATTTT; CDR3aa: CASSLSVGQPQHF
d_gene: TRBD1; j_gene: TRBJ1-2; abundance: once; v_gene: TRBV6-2/TRBV6-3; CDR3nt: TGTGCCAGCAGAATACCCCCCGGGACAGGGATCTATGGCTACACCTTC; CDR3aa: CASRIPPGTGIYGYTF
d_gene: TRBD2; j_gene: TRBJ2-5; abundance: many; v_gene: TRBV20-1; CDR3nt: TGCAGTGTTCAACCCGGGACTAGCGGGGGGGCGGGAGAGACCCAGTACTTC; CDR3aa: CSVQPGTSGGAGETQYF
d_gene: TRBD1; j_gene: TRBJ1-2; abundance: NA; v_gene: TRBV18; CDR3nt: TGTGCCAGCTCACCAGGGAGCGCGGGACAGGGGTTCGGCTACACCTTC; CDR3aa: CASSPGSAGQGFGYTF
d_gene: NA; j_gene: TRBJ2-2; abundance: many; v_gene: TRBV12-3/TRBV12-4; CDR3nt: TGTGCCAGCAGTGTGCTGAGTACAAGGCAGAGAACCGGGGAGCTGTTTTTT; CDR3aa: CASSVLSTRQRTGELFF
d_gene: NA; j_gene: TRBJ2-7; abundance: NA; v_gene: TRBV7-9; CDR3nt: TGTGCCAGCAGCTCACAGGGTGGAGGCGTCTACGAGCAGTACTTC; CDR3aa: CASSSQGGGVYEQYF
d_gene: TRBD1; j_gene: TRBJ1-5; abundance: many; v_gene: TRBV29-1; CDR3nt: TGCAGCGTATCGGACAGGGATGATCGGCCCCAGCATTTT; CDR3aa: CSVSDRDDRPQHF
d_gene: NA; j_gene: TRBJ2-7; abundance: few; v_gene: TRBV19; CDR3nt: TGTGCCAGTAGTCTAACCGGCGAATGGGGGGAGTCCTACGAGCAGTACTTC; CDR3aa: CASSLTGEWGESYEQYF
d_gene: NA; j_gene: TRBJ2-1; abundance: many; v_gene: TRBV6-5; CDR3nt: TGTGCCAGCAGTTACACGACAGTGGGAGGCGGTGAGCAGTTCTTC; CDR3aa: CASSYTTVGGGEQFF
d_gene: TRBD2; j_gene: TRBJ2-5; abundance: few; v_gene: TRBV6-1; CDR3nt: TGTGCCAGCACCGTAGCGGGAGCAGAGACCCAGTACTTC; CDR3aa: CASTVAGAETQYF
d_gene: NA; j_gene: TRBJ2-2; abundance: many; v_gene: TRBV7-3; CDR3nt: TGTGCCAGCAGCTCAGGGGGGTCGGACACCGGGGAGCTGTTTTTT; CDR3aa: CASSSGGSDTGELFF
d_gene: NA; j_gene: TRBJ1-4; abundance: NA; v_gene: TRBV5-1; CDR3nt: TGCACCAGCAGCTTGATGGTGGGAGTAGGAAACGAAAAACTGTTTTTT; CDR3aa: CTSSLMVGVGNEKLFF
d_gene: NA; j_gene: TRBJ1-1; abundance: NA; v_gene: TRBV7-3; CDR3nt: TGTGCCAGCAGCGGTCGGACAGATAATGAAGCTTTCTTT; CDR3aa: CASSGRTDNEAFF
d_gene: TRBD1; j_gene: TRBJ2-5; abundance: many; v_gene: TRBV6-2/TRBV6-3; CDR3nt: TGTGCCAGCAGTTACAAAAGGACAGGGCAAGAGACCCAGTACTTC; CDR3aa: CASSYKRTGQETQYF
d_gene: NA; j_gene: TRBJ1-1; abundance: many; v_gene: TRBV11-2; CDR3nt: TGTGCCAGCAGCCCATTAGGGGGGTCTGTGACTGAAGCTTTCTTT; CDR3aa: CASSPLGGSVTEAFF
d_gene: NA; j_gene: TRBJ2-7; abundance: many; v_gene: TRBV3-1; CDR3nt: TGTGCCAGCAAGGTGGGGGAGCTACGGGGGGAGCAGTACTTC; CDR3aa: CASKVGELRGEQYF
d_gene: NA; j_gene: TRBJ1-2; abundance: many; v_gene: TRBV6-1; CDR3nt: TGTGCCAGCAGAAACAGCCTTTCAGGCTACACCTTC; CDR3aa: CASRNSLSGYTF
d_gene: NA; j_gene: TRBJ1-1; abundance: few; v_gene: TRBV25-1; CDR3nt: TGTGCCAGCAGTTTTACAGGGCCCGGGGGAGCTTTCTTT; CDR3aa: CASSFTGPGGAFF
d_gene: NA; j_gene: TRBJ1-2; abundance: NA; v_gene: TRBV20-1; CDR3nt: TGCAGTGCTTTCGAGACAACGTATGGCTACACCTTC; CDR3aa: CSAFETTYGYTF
d_gene: NA; j_gene: TRBJ1-5; abundance: many; v_gene: TRBV5-1; CDR3nt: TGCGCCAGCAGCTTAGGGGTTGAGCAGCCCCAGCATTTT; CDR3aa: CASSLGVEQPQHF
d_gene: TRBD1; j_gene: TRBJ2-1; abundance: NA; v_gene: TRBV7-9; CDR3nt: TGTGCCAGCAGCCCACAGGGGTCCTACTCCTACAATGAGCAGTTCTTC; CDR3aa: CASSPQGSYSYNEQFF
d_gene: TRBD2; j_gene: TRBJ2-3; abundance: NA; v_gene: TRBV12-3/TRBV12-4; CDR3nt: TGTGCCAGCAGTGTCGGGGGGAACAGTGGTTCAGATACGCAGTATTTT; CDR3aa: CASSVGGNSGSDTQYF
d_gene: TRBD1; j_gene: TRBJ1-1; abundance: NA; v_gene: TRBV30; CDR3nt: TGTGCCTGGACAGGGGGCCCCCGGACTGAAGCTTTCTTT; CDR3aa: CAWTGGPRTEAFF
d_gene: TRBD1; j_gene: TRBJ2-2; abundance: NA; v_gene: TRBV5-1; CDR3nt: TGCGCCAGCAGCCCCCGGGACAGCCTGAACACCGGGGAGCTGTTTTTT; CDR3aa: CASSPRDSLNTGELFF
d_gene: NA; j_gene: TRBJ1-4; abundance: many; v_gene: TRBV7-8; CDR3nt: TGTGCCAGCAGTCCCCTGGGGGGAGGTTATGAAAAACTGTTTTTT; CDR3aa: CASSPLGGGYEKLFF
d_gene: TRBD2; j_gene: TRBJ2-5; abundance: few; v_gene: TRBV5-1; CDR3nt: TGCGCCAGCAGCTTGGGTAGCGGGGGGGCCCAAGAGACCCAGTACTTC; CDR3aa: CASSLGSGGAQETQYF
d_gene: TRBD1; j_gene: TRBJ2-7; abundance: many; v_gene: TRBV11-2; CDR3nt: TGTGCCAGCAGCTCTGGACAGGCAACCCCCTACGAGCAGTACTTC; CDR3aa: CASSSGQATPYEQYF
d_gene: TRBD1; j_gene: TRBJ1-6; abundance: many; v_gene: TRBV2; CDR3nt: TGTGCCAGCAGCCTACAGGGGGAATCCCTCCACTTT; CDR3aa: CASSLQGESLHF
d_gene: NA; j_gene: TRBJ2-5; abundance: many; v_gene: TRBV11-2; CDR3nt: TGTGCCAGCAGCTACACCACAGGGGTCCGGGGGGAGACCCAGTACTTC; CDR3aa: CASSYTTGVRGETQYF
d_gene: NA; j_gene: TRBJ1-1; abundance: many; v_gene: TRBV6-2/TRBV6-3; CDR3nt: TGTGCCAGCAGTTCAATCGACTCGAACACTGAAGCTTTCTTT; CDR3aa: CASSSIDSNTEAFF
d_gene: TRBD2; j_gene: TRBJ2-1; abundance: NA; v_gene: TRBV5-1; CDR3nt: TGCGCCAGCAGCTTGACGTGGACTAGCGGGGGGAATGAGCAGTTCTTC; CDR3aa: CASSLTWTSGGNEQFF
d_gene: NA; j_gene: TRBJ1-2; abundance: many; v_gene: TRBV2; CDR3nt: TGTGCCAGCAGTGATGAGGGGGGTGGCTATGGCTACACCTTC; CDR3aa: CASSDEGGGYGYTF
d_gene: TRBD1; j_gene: TRBJ1-2; abundance: many; v_gene: TRBV2; CDR3nt: TGTGCCAGCAGTCGACAGGGGTCATATGGCTACACCTTC; CDR3aa: CASSRQGSYGYTF
d_gene: NA; j_gene: TRBJ1-2; abundance: few; v_gene: TRBV9; CDR3nt: TGTGCCAGCAGCGTAGGTAGGGACCTCCTTTCCTATGGCTACACCTTC; CDR3aa: CASSVGRDLLSYGYTF
d_gene: TRBD2; j_gene: TRBJ2-3; abundance: NA; v_gene: TRBV6-9; CDR3nt: TGTGCCAGCAGTTCCCTGGGAGGGAGGACAGATACGCAGTATTTT; CDR3aa: CASSSLGGRTDTQYF
d_gene: TRBD1; j_gene: TRBJ2-7; abundance: many; v_gene: TRBV12-3/TRBV12-4; CDR3nt: TGTGCCAGCAGTTTAGCAGACAGGGTGGGCGAGCAGTACTTC; CDR3aa: CASSLADRVGEQYF
d_gene: TRBD1; j_gene: TRBJ2-1; abundance: NA; v_gene: TRBV18; CDR3nt: TGTGCCAGCTCACCCACTTCACAGGGGAGCTCCTACAATGAGCAGTTCTTC; CDR3aa: CASSPTSQGSSYNEQFF
d_gene: NA; j_gene: TRBJ1-2; abundance: few; v_gene: TRBV7-2; CDR3nt: TGTGCCAGCAGCTTATCAGATTACATGGGGGAATGGGATGGCTACACCTTC; CDR3aa: CASSLSDYMGEWDGYTF
d_gene: NA; j_gene: TRBJ2-2; abundance: few; v_gene: TRBV28; CDR3nt: TGTGCCAGCAGTTTAGAAAGGGACTTAACCGGGGAGCTGTTTTTT; CDR3aa: CASSLERDLTGELFF
d_gene: TRBD1; j_gene: TRBJ1-1; abundance: few; v_gene: TRBV7-9; CDR3nt: TGTGCCAGCAGCTTAGGACAGGGGGATGCTTTCTTT; CDR3aa: CASSLGQGDAFF
d_gene: NA; j_gene: TRBJ1-1; abundance: NA; v_gene: TRBV5-4; CDR3nt: TGTGCCAGCAGCCCTTCCCCGGATCTGAACACTGAAGCTTTCTTT; CDR3aa: CASSPSPDLNTEAFF
d_gene: TRBD2; j_gene: TRBJ2-7; abundance: many; v_gene: TRBV2; CDR3nt: TGTGCCAGCAGTCTACAAGCGGGGGCTGACTACGAGCAGTACTTC; CDR3aa: CASSLQAGADYEQYF